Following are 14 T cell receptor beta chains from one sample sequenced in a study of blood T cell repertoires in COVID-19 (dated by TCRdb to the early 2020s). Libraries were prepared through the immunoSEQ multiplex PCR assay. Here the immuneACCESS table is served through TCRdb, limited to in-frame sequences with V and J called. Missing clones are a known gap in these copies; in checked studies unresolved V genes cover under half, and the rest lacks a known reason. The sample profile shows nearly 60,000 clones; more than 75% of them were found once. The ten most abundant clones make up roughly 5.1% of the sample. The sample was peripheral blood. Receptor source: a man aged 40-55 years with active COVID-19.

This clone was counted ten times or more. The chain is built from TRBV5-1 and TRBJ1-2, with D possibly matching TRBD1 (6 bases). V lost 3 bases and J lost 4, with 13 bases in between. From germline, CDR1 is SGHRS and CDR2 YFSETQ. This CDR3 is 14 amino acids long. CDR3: CASSSRGGVYGYTF. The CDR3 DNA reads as TGCGCCAGCAGCTCACGGGGGGGCGTCTATGGCTACACCTTC.

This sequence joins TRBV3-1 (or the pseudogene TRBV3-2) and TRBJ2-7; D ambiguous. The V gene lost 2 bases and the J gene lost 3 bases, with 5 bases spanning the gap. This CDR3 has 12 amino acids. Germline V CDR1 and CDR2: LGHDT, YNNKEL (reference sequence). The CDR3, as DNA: TGTGCCAGCAGCCAATCGTTCTACGAGCAGTACTTC. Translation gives CASSQSFYEQYF.

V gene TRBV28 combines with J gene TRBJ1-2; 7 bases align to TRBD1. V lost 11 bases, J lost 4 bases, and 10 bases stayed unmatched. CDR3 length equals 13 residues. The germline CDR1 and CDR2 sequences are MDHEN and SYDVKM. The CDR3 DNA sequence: TGTGCCGTCCGGGACAGCGAAAGCTATGGCTACACCTTC. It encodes CAVRDSESYGYTF.

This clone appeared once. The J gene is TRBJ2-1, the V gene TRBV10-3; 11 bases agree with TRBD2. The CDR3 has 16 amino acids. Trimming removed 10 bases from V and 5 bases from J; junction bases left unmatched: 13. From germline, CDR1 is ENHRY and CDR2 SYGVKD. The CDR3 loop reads CATRTPTSGVDNEQFF. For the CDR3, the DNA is TGTGCCACCAGGACCCCGACTAGCGGGGTTGACAATGAGCAGTTCTTC.

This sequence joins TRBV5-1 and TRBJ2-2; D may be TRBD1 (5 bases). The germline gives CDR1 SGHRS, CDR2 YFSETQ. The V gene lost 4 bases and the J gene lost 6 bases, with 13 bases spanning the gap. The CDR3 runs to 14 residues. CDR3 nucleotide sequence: TGCGCCAGCAGCCGACAGCGAGACTCCGGGGAGCTGTTTTTT. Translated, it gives CASSRQRDSGELFF.

CDR3 in amino acids: CSAWDRGRRYGYTF. The CDR3 coding sequence is TGCAGCGCCTGGGACAGGGGGCGGCGTTATGGCTACACCTTC. The rearrangement joins TRBV29-1 to TRBJ1-2; 12 bases line up with TRBD1. The CDR3 spans 14 residues. V shed 7 bases, J shed 5 bases, and the junction held 8 bases outside the gene matches. Per germline, CDR1 SQVTM and CDR2 ANQGSEA.

This chain's CDR3 is CASRGVGLSGNEQFF. The DNA of the CDR3 is TGTGCCAGCCGGGGGGTGGGACTTAGTGGGAATGAGCAGTTCTTC. The gene calls are TRBV21-1 and TRBJ2-1; TRBD2, the table's D call, lacks a check against the DNA. TRBV21-1 is marked as a pseudogene. This CDR3 has 15 amino acids.

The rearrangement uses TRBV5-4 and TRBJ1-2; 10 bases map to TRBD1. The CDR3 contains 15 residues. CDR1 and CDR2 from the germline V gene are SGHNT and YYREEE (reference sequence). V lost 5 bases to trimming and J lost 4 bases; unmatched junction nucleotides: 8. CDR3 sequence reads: CASSPDRGRAYGYTF. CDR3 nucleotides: TGTGCCAGCAGTCCCGACAGGGGGCGCGCCTATGGCTACACCTTC.

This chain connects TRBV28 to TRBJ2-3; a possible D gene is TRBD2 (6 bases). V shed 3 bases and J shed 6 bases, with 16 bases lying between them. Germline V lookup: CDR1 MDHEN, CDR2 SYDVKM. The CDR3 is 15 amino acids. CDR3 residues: CASSFHDGGGDTQYF. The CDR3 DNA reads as TGTGCCAGCAGTTTCCATGACGGTGGGGGGGATACGCAGTATTTT.

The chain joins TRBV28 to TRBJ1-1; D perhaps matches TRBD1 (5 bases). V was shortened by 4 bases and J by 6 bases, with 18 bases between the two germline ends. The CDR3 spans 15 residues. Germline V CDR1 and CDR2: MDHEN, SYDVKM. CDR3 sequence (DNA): TGTGCCAGCAGTTCCCCAGGGTCCCCTGACGCTGAAGCTTTCTTT. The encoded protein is CASSSPGSPDAEAFF. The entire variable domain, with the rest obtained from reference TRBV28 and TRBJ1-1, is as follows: DVKVTQSSRYLVKRTGEKVFLECVQDMDHENMFWYRQDPGLGLRLIYFSYDVKMKEKGDIPEGYSVSREKKERFSLILESASTNQTSMYLCASSSPGSPDAEAFFGQGTRLTVV.

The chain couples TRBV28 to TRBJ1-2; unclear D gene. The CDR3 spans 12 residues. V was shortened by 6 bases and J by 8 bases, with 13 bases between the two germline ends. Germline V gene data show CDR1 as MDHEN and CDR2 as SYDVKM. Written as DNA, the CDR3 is TGTGCCAGCAGCACCGACGTCGGGGGCTACACCTTC. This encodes CASSTDVGGYTF.

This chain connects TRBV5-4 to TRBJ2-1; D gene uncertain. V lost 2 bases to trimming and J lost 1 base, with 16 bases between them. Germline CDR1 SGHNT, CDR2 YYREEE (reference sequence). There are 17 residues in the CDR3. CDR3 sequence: CASSFGYPPSSYNEQFF. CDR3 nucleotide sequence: TGTGCCAGCAGCTTCGGGTACCCTCCATCATCCTACAATGAGCAGTTCTTC. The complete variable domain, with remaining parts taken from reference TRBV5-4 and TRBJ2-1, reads ETGVTQSPTHLIKTRGQQVTLRCSSQSGHNTVSWYQQALGQGPQFIFQYYREEENGRGNFPPRFSGLQFPNYSSELNVNALELDDSALYLCASSFGYPPSSYNEQFFGPGTRLTVL.

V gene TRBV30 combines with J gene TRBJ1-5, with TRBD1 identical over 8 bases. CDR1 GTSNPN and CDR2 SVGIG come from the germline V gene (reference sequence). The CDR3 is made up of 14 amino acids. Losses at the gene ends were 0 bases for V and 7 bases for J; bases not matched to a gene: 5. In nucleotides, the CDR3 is TGTGCCTGGAGTGTACCCAGGGGGCGGCAGCCCCAGCATTTT. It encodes CAWSVPRGRQPQHF.

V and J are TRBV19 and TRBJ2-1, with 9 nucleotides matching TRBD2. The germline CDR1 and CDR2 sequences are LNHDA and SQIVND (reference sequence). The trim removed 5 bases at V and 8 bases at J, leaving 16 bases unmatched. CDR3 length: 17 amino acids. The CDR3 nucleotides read TGTGCCAGTAGTTCCGGAGCGGGAGGACAATGGGTGGATGAGCAGTTCTTC. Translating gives CASSSGAGGQWVDEQFF.